The 7 T cell receptor beta chains listed next were all sequenced from one sample in a study of T cell responses to AZD1222 COVID-19 vaccine. The data were produced by immunoSEQ multiplex PCR, yet TCRdb's version contains in-frame clones alone and is incomplete. The repertoire includes 86,000 or so clones, about 86% of them detected once, and 5.6% sits in the top ten. Sequencing used peripheral blood, obtained 28 days after the second AZD1222 dose. These receptors originate from an adult who received the AZD1222 COVID-19 vaccine.

The chain couples TRBV3-1 (or the pseudogene TRBV3-2) to TRBJ2-3; 13 bases match TRBD2. The germline V gene encodes CDR1 LGHDT and CDR2 YNNKEL (reference sequence). The CDR3 extends over 16 amino acids. The ends lost 4 bases at V and 6 bases at J; junction bases unmatched: 7. CDR3 sequence: CASSLRTSGRGDTQYF. The CDR3 DNA reads as TGTGCCAGCAGCCTTCGGACTAGCGGGAGAGGTGATACGCAGTATTTT.

The gene calls are TRBV7-9 and TRBJ1-6, with 9 bases fitting TRBD1. V dropped 5 bases and J dropped 9; count of bases not matched to a gene: 8. Germline CDR1 SEHNR, CDR2 FQNEAQ (reference sequence). CDR3 length: 15 amino acids. The CDR3 loop is CASSPPGTGSSPLHF. CDR3 in DNA: TGTGCCAGCAGCCCCCCCGGGACAGGGTCTTCACCCCTCCACTTT.

The rearrangement links TRBV27 to TRBJ2-5, with no clear D. V lost 5 bases, J lost 0 bases, and 7 bases lay in between. Germline loops: CDR1 MNHEY, CDR2 SMNVEV (reference sequence). The length of the CDR3 is 13 residues. Here the CDR3 reads CASSQTYQETQYF. Written as DNA, the CDR3 is TGTGCCAGCAGTCAAACGTACCAAGAGACCCAGTACTTC.

V usage is TRBV6-1 and J usage is TRBJ1-2, with TRBD1 matching 9 bases. The germline V gene has CDR1 MNHNS and CDR2 SASEGT. J was trimmed by 4 bases and V by 2 bases; bases with no gene match: 8. The CDR3 has 16 amino acids. This CDR3 reads CASSEYGQGTGYGYTF. DNA for the CDR3: TGTGCCAGCAGTGAATACGGACAGGGGACCGGCTATGGCTACACCTTC.

The chain joins TRBV10-1 to TRBJ2-7, with D uncertain. There are 13 residues in the CDR3. From germline, CDR1 is WNHNN and CDR2 SYGVQD (reference sequence). Trimming removed 4 bases from V and 0 bases from J, with 7 bases in between. CDR3 bases: TGCGCCAGCAGTGCTCGTCCCTCCTACGAGCAGTACTTC. Residues: CASSARPSYEQYF.

This clone came up once. The chain joins TRBV4-1 to TRBJ1-5; the D is unclear. The CDR3 spans 17 residues. Trimming cost V 2 bases and J 1 base, with 15 bases left between them. Per the germline V gene, CDR1 is MGHRA and CDR2 is YSYEKL. In DNA, the CDR3 is TGCGCCAGCAGCCAATTCCAGGTCCCATCGAGCAATCAGCCCCAGCATTTT. Its translation: CASSQFQVPSSNQPQHF.

J is TRBJ1-1 and V is TRBV6-2 or TRBV6-3; tentatively, D is TRBD1 (5 bases). The CDR3 has 15 residues. Germline CDR1 and CDR2: MNHEY and SVGEGT. V shed 0 bases and J shed 2 bases, with 10 bases lying between them. The CDR3 DNA follows: TGTGCCAGCAGTTACTCGCGTCAGGGAAACACTGAAGCTTTCTTT. It is translated as CASSYSRQGNTEAFF.